The 11 T cell receptor beta chains in this list originate from one sample, sequenced in a study of blood T cell repertoires in COVID-19. TCRdb's table, derived via immunoSEQ multiplex PCR, lists solely in-frame clones and lacks some. Found here are about 120,000 clones, about 85% of them singletons; the top ten hold roughly a tenth. Input material: peripheral blood. The receptors here all came from a man older than 75 with acute or convalescent COVID-19.

The chain employs TRBV14 and TRBJ1-2, with D maybe TRBD1 (6 bases). V was pared by 0 bases and J by 8 bases, with 16 bases between. CDR3 length: 15 amino acids. CDR1 is SGHDN and CDR2 is FVKESK in the germline V gene. The CDR3 nucleotides read TGTGCCAGCAGCCAAGACGCCGCGGGGGCGCGAGGCTACACCTTC. Residues: CASSQDAAGARGYTF.

The CDR3, as DNA: TGTGCCAGCAGTTACGGGGGACTTCTCGAGCAGTACTTC. Protein: CASSYGGLLEQYF. The V and J genes are TRBV6-2 or TRBV6-3 and TRBJ2-7; possible D gene TRBD2, 6 bases. The CDR3 totals 13 residues. Per germline, CDR1 MNHEY and CDR2 SVGEGT. Trimming removed 2 bases at V and 6 bases at J, with 11 bases between.

This clone has just one count. The gene calls are TRBV5-1 and TRBJ1-1; D is perhaps TRBD1 (6 bases). Trimming cost V 3 bases and J 2 bases, with 8 bases left between them. The germline V gene encodes CDR1 SGHRS and CDR2 YFSETQ. This CDR3 has 13 amino acids. The CDR3 loop reads CASSWDINTEAFF. The CDR3 DNA is TGCGCCAGCAGCTGGGACATTAACACTGAAGCTTTCTTT.

This rearrangement joins TRBV28 to TRBJ1-2; D may be TRBD1 (6 bases). Germline CDR1 is MDHEN and CDR2 is SYDVKM. V was pared by 6 bases and J by 7 bases, with 21 bases between. The CDR3 contains 15 residues. The CDR3 reads CASRVGTFSAGGYTF. The CDR3 coding sequence is TGTGCCAGCAGGGTGGGGACATTTTCGGCGGGTGGCTACACCTTC.

The chain combines TRBV7-3 with TRBJ2-2, with D unresolved. This CDR3 contains 14 residues. The V end lost 1 base, the J end lost 3 bases, and 6 bases lay between the germline ends. CDR1 is SGHTA, CDR2 FQGTGA, per germline. In DNA form, the CDR3 reads TGTGCCAGCAGCTTAAAGACTGACACCGGGGAGCTGTTTTTT. Translated, it gives CASSLKTDTGELFF.

V and J are TRBV25-1 and TRBJ1-1; 7 bases align to TRBD1. The V segment lost 2 bases and the J segment 8 bases; nucleotides outside the gene matches: 2. In germline, CDR1 is MGHDK, CDR2 SYGVNS. The CDR3 contains 12 residues. The chain's CDR3 is CASSEVDREAFF. Written as DNA, the CDR3 is TGTGCCAGCAGTGAAGTGGACAGGGAAGCTTTCTTT. Complete variable domain (other parts from reference TRBV25-1 and TRBJ1-1): EADIYQTPRYLVIGTGKKITLECSQTMGHDKMYWYQQDPGMELHLIHYSYGVNSTEKGDLSSESTVSRIRTEHFPLTLESARPSHTSQYLCASSEVDREAFFGQGTRLTVV.

J is TRBJ1-6 and V is TRBV21-1; the table assigns TRBD1, which was not confirmed against the DNA. TRBV21-1 is reported as a pseudogene. This CDR3 comprises 17 residues. CDR3 coding DNA: TGTGCCAGCAGCAAAGAAAAGGGGGCGAATAATAATTCACCCCTCCACTTT. It translates to CASSKEKGANNNSPLHF.

This clone was detected once. The CDR3 DNA sequence: TGTGCCAGCAGTTACGCCCCCTTTGGACAGGGGGATGGCTACACCTTC. It translates to CASSYAPFGQGDGYTF. This sequence joins TRBV6-6 and TRBJ1-2; TRBD1 matches 10 bases. In germline, CDR1 is MNHNY, CDR2 SVGAGI (reference sequence). The CDR3 is 16 residues long. Trimming removed 2 bases from V and 6 bases from J; junction bases left unmatched: 9.

The genes are TRBV19 and TRBJ2-2, with 8 bases identical to TRBD2. CDR1 and CDR2 (germline): LNHDA, SQIVND (reference sequence). CDR3 length equals 16 residues. Trimming at V came to 3 bases and at J to 7 bases, leaving 10 bases not matched to a gene. CDR3 in amino acids: CASSIRSGGSNGELFF. The CDR3 coding sequence is TGTGCCAGTAGTATCCGGAGCGGGGGATCCAACGGGGAGCTGTTTTTT.

This clone was detected only a few times. The V and J genes are TRBV6-1 and TRBJ1-5, with D perhaps TRBD1 (6 bases). Germline-derived CDR1 and CDR2 are MNHNS and SASEGT. CDR3 size: 15 residues. Trimming cost V 0 bases and J 3 bases, with 9 bases left between them. The CDR3 sequence: CASSEAQGPNQPQHF. DNA of the CDR3: TGTGCCAGCAGTGAAGCACAGGGTCCCAATCAGCCCCAGCATTTT.

This clone is a singleton in its sample. The gene calls are TRBV9 and TRBJ1-3, with 8 positions matching TRBD1. The V and J ends lost 3 bases and 0 bases, in that order; junction bases with no gene match: 2. The germline gives CDR1 SGDLS, CDR2 YYNGEE. This CDR3 spans 15 amino acids. The CDR3 is CASSARGLSGNTIYF. The CDR3, as DNA: TGTGCCAGCAGCGCCAGGGGGCTCTCTGGAAACACCATATATTTT.